A single T cell receptor (beta chain) is shown here with its context. Antigen unknown. This sample was included in a study of STAT3 mutations in large granular lymphocyte leukemia. General observations from the study: In T-cell large granular lymphocyte leukemia, about half of patients showed multiple immunodominant subclonotypes.

Sequenced by immunoSEQ multiplex PCR; TCRdb stores in-frame clones only, minus some. The data show 4,000 to 5,500 clones, with around 53% seen just once and 60% held by the top ten. CDR1 is SEHNR, CDR2 FQNEAQ, per germline (reference sequence). The CDR3 covers 12 residues. V lost 4 bases and J lost 3, with 7 bases in between. Sequencing was carried out using peripheral blood mononuclear cells. The chain recombines TRBV7-9 with TRBJ2-7; D call uncertain. The TCR sequence derives from a male patient in his fifties or sixties with T-cell large granular lymphocyte leukemia. Some clones in this sample may be carry-over from other donors' samples. In DNA form, the CDR3 reads TGTGCCAGCAGCTCGACCAGCTACGAGCAGTACTTC. The encoded protein is CASSSTSYEQYF.